This entry lists 14 T cell receptor beta chains sequenced from one sample in a study of beta chain features in type 1 diabetes. Study findings and constraints: TCRB CDR3s from Type 1 diabetes patients were moderately but significantly shorter in all four CD4+ subsets.

These TCRs' antigens remain unknown. As every portion of the isolated RNA was reverse transcribed, the sequencing read expressed TCRB transcripts. Using immunoSEQ multiplex PCR, the repertoire was profiled, and TCRdb retains in-frame clones only, with some absent. The sample lists a few hundred thousand clones, roughly an eighth occurring once. Sequenced: naive CD4+ T cells from blood. The receptors derive from a man younger than 45 with type 1 diabetes.

This clone appeared a few times. V gene TRBV4-3 combines with J gene TRBJ2-3; 7 bases are a match to TRBD2. There are 15 residues in the CDR3. The germline gives CDR1 LGHNA, CDR2 YSLEER. The V gene end was trimmed by 6 bases and the J gene end by 0 bases; junction bases not matched to a gene: 6. The chain's CDR3 is CASRLLAFSTDTQYF. The CDR3 coding sequence is TGCGCCAGCAGACTACTAGCGTTTAGCACAGATACGCAGTATTTT.

The J gene is TRBJ2-1, the V gene TRBV7-3, with TRBD1 identical over 7 bases. Trimming at V came to 4 bases and at J to 8 bases, leaving 5 bases not matched to a gene. The CDR3 covers 13 residues. Per germline, CDR1 SGHTA and CDR2 FQGTGA. The CDR3 spells CASSSQGIDEQFF. The CDR3 coding sequence is TGTGCCAGCAGCTCACAGGGGATAGATGAGCAGTTCTTC.

Only a few counts were recorded for this clone. The chain uses TRBV28 and TRBJ1-2, with 10 bases that match TRBD1. The CDR3 runs 14 residues. The germline V gene encodes CDR1 MDHEN and CDR2 SYDVKM. Trimming cost V 8 bases and J 1 base; bases outside gene matches: 4. The CDR3 DNA is TGTGCCAGCCGACAGGGGGCAAGTAACTATGGCTACACCTTC. It yields the protein CASRQGASNYGYTF.

With regard to this clone: This sample also contains other DNA sequences that code for the same CDR3. The genes are TRBV9 and TRBJ1-2; weak D call: TRBD1 (5 bases). This CDR3 is built from 13 residues. V was pared by 3 bases and J by 3 bases, with 9 bases between. Germline V lookup: CDR1 SGDLS, CDR2 YYNGEE. CDR3 protein: CASSAQGDYGYTF. The CDR3 coding sequence is TGTGCCAGCAGCGCTCAGGGTGACTATGGCTACACCTTC.

CDR3 in amino acids: CASSLDPGQGNTGELFF. The CDR3 nucleotides are TGTGCCAGCAGCTTGGACCCGGGACAGGGGAACACCGGGGAGCTGTTTTTT. V and J are TRBV7-2 and TRBJ2-2; TRBD1 agrees at 9 bases. This CDR3 region has 17 residues. After removal of 3 bases from V and 1 base from J, the junction contained 6 bases not matched to a gene. Germline CDR1 and CDR2: SGHTA and FQGNSA.

This clone has only a few counts. V and J are TRBV7-6 and TRBJ2-1; TRBD2 matches at 10 bases. The length of the CDR3 is 17 residues. With V trimmed by 5 bases and J by 0 bases, 7 bases remained unmatched. Germline lookup yields CDR1 SGHVS and CDR2 FNYEAQ. Written as DNA, the CDR3 is TGTGCCAGCAGCCGGAGGACTAGCGGCAGCTCCTACAATGAGCAGTTCTTC. It is translated as CASSRRTSGSSYNEQFF. Full variable domain (missing parts from reference TRBV7-6 and TRBJ2-1): GAGVSQSPRYKVTKRGQDVALRCDPISGHVSLYWYRQALGQGPEFLTYFNYEAQQDKSGLPNDRFSAERPEGSISTLTIQRTEQRDSAMYRCASSRRTSGSSYNEQFFGPGTRLTVL.

The V call is TRBV5-1, the J call TRBJ1-1, with 8 nucleotides matching TRBD1. The CDR3 totals 14 residues. V lost 4 bases, J lost 1 base, and 3 bases stayed unmatched. CDR1 is SGHRS, CDR2 YFSETQ, per germline. In DNA, the CDR3 is TGCGCCAGCAGCGTCGGACAGGGGAACACTGAAGCTTTCTTT. Its translation: CASSVGQGNTEAFF.

V usage is TRBV2 and J usage is TRBJ2-3; the match to TRBD2 covers 10 bases. Per the germline V gene, CDR1 is SNHLY and CDR2 is FYNNEI. The CDR3 loop spans 15 amino acids. The J segment lost 0 bases and the V segment lost 5 bases, leaving 2 bases of the junction unmatched. CDR3 protein: CASSSTSGSTDTQYF. CDR3 in DNA: TGTGCCAGCAGTTCGACTAGCGGGAGCACAGATACGCAGTATTTT.

The rearrangement uses TRBV28 and TRBJ2-3; D gene unclear. Trimming took 5 bases from V and 2 from J, leaving 8 bases between them. The CDR3 contains 13 residues. Germline-derived CDR1 and CDR2 are MDHEN and SYDVKM. Here the CDR3 reads CASSRHDTDTQYF. The CDR3 nucleotides read TGTGCCAGCAGTCGACACGACACAGATACGCAGTATTTT.

This clone was counted only a few times. DNA of the CDR3: TGCGCCAGCAGGAGGAACAATGAGCAGTTCTTC. Its translation: CASRRNNEQFF. V and J are TRBV5-1 and TRBJ2-1; D gene unclear. V was trimmed by 5 bases and J by 5 bases, leaving 5 bases between them. The CDR3 has 11 amino acids. CDR1 and CDR2 from the germline V gene are SGHRS and YFSETQ.

This clone appeared a few times. This chain joins TRBV7-9 and TRBJ2-3; 9 nucleotides align to TRBD2. CDR3 length equals 15 residues. V dropped 1 base and J dropped 3; count of bases not matched to a gene: 2. Germline CDR1 SEHNR, CDR2 FQNEAQ (reference sequence). The CDR3 DNA is TGTGCCAGCAGCTTAGGAAGCGGGAGGACAGATACGCAGTATTTT. It translates to CASSLGSGRTDTQYF. Using reference TRBV7-9 and TRBJ2-3 for the parts outside the CDR3, the full variable domain is DTGVSQNPRHKITKRGQNVTFRCDPISEHNRLYWYRQTLGQGPEFLTYFQNEAQLEKSRLLSDRFSAERPKGSFSTLEIQRTEQGDSAMYLCASSLGSGRTDTQYFGPGTRLTVL.

The V gene is TRBV30, the J gene TRBJ1-5; D possibly corresponds to TRBD1 (6 bases). This CDR3 region has 14 residues. CDR1 is GTSNPN and CDR2 is SVGIG in the germline V gene (reference sequence). The V end was cut by 3 bases, the J end by 2 bases, with 11 bases between. CDR3 in amino acids: CAWSAGVGNQPQHF. CDR3 bases: TGTGCCTGGAGCGCAGGGGTCGGCAATCAGCCCCAGCATTTT.

This sequence joins TRBV6-5 and TRBJ2-1; 10 positions agree with TRBD2. Germline-derived CDR1 and CDR2 are MNHEY and SVGAGI. The CDR3 contains 15 residues. Trimming took 1 base from V and 6 from J; bases not matched to a gene: 3. DNA for the CDR3: TGTGCCAGCAGTTACTTAAGCGGGAGGGGCAATGAGCAGTTCTTC. This codes for CASSYLSGRGNEQFF.

This sequence joins TRBV5-4 and TRBJ1-1; weak D call: TRBD1 (5 bases). Germline values: CDR1 SGHNT, CDR2 YYREEE (reference sequence). This CDR3 is 15 amino acids long. V lost 4 bases and J lost 1, with 14 bases in between. In DNA form, the CDR3 reads TGTGCCAGCAGCACTCAGGGTTTCCAGAACACTGAAGCTTTCTTT. Encoded protein: CASSTQGFQNTEAFF. The variable domain in full, completed from reference TRBV5-4 and TRBJ1-1, reads ETGVTQSPTHLIKTRGQQVTLRCSSQSGHNTVSWYQQALGQGPQFIFQYYREEENGRGNFPPRFSGLQFPNYSSELNVNALELDDSALYLCASSTQGFQNTEAFFGQGTRLTVV.